The 11 T cell receptor beta chains below all came from one sample that was sequenced in a study of T cells in localized non-small cell lung cancer (dated by TCRdb to about 2020). The library was generated by the immunoSEQ multiplex PCR assay. TCRdb obtained this table from immuneACCESS and retained in-frame rearrangements with V and J assigned. These tables miss some clones; where compared with another copy, unresolved V genes account for less than half of the shortfall, and the remainder is unexplained. In all, the sample holds around 2,600 clones, and roughly 36% of those were seen once. The top ten constitute roughly 5.4% of the sample. Sample: lung tumor tissue, taken before any cancer treatment. All receptors come from a man aged 40 to 70 with stage I lung adenocarcinoma.

Only a few counts were recorded for this clone. The chain joins TRBV30 to TRBJ2-1; 7 positions agree with TRBD1. After removal of 0 bases from V and 2 bases from J, the junction contained 1 base not matched to a gene. Germline CDR1 GTSNPN, CDR2 SVGIG (reference sequence). The CDR3 length is 14 residues. The CDR3 sequence is CAWSVGTAYNEQFF. As DNA, the CDR3 is TGTGCCTGGAGTGTCGGGACAGCCTACAATGAGCAGTTCTTC.

By sample share, this clone is large. The sample holds other DNA sequences that translate to the same CDR3. The CDR3 DNA sequence: TGTGCCAGTAGTTTGGGACGGGGGAACACTGAAGCTTTCTTT. It translates to CASSLGRGNTEAFF. V gene TRBV19 combines with J gene TRBJ1-1, with D tentatively TRBD1 (5 bases). Germline V gene sequence: CDR1 LNHDA, CDR2 SQIVND (reference sequence). The CDR3 contains 14 residues. Deletions cut 5 bases from V and 1 base from J, with 11 bases between.

The chain recombines TRBV11-3 with TRBJ2-5, with D unresolved. Trimming cost V 0 bases and J 1 base, with 6 bases left between them. The CDR3 extends over 14 amino acids. The germline CDR1 and CDR2 sequences are SGHNT and YENEEA. This CDR3 is CASSLDPGQETQYF. The CDR3 DNA sequence: TGTGCCAGCAGCTTAGATCCGGGCCAAGAGACCCAGTACTTC.

This clone was picked up a small number of times. The V call is TRBV19, the J call TRBJ1-1; no clear D gene. Germline assignment: CDR1 LNHDA and CDR2 SQIVND (reference sequence). This CDR3 is 14 amino acids long. V lost 5 bases and J lost 5, with 15 bases in between. The CDR3: CASSLGSGRTEAFF. DNA of the CDR3: TGTGCCAGTAGTTTGGGGTCAGGTAGGACTGAAGCTTTCTTT.

V usage is TRBV10-3 and J usage is TRBJ2-1; D remains ambiguous. V dropped 3 bases and J dropped 8 bases, with 14 bases sitting between them. The CDR3 contains 14 residues. In germline, CDR1 is ENHRY, CDR2 SYGVKD. In nucleotides, the CDR3 is TGTGCCATCAGTGAACAGCGCCCAAGGGATGAGCAGTTCTTC. Its translation: CAISEQRPRDEQFF.

This clone is categorized as medium-sized. The chain joins TRBV10-3 to TRBJ2-7; D is uncertain. Germline values: CDR1 ENHRY, CDR2 SYGVKD. V was trimmed by 1 base and J by 9 bases, leaving 10 bases between them. The CDR3 spans 12 residues. The CDR3 DNA is TGTGCCATCAGTGAGTTCTCAGGCGGGCAGTACTTC. Translated, it gives CAISEFSGGQYF.

This rearrangement joins TRBV7-5 to TRBJ1-1. TRBV7-5 counts as a pseudogene. The length of the CDR3 is 17 residues. CDR3 residues: CASSLVVGGTMNTEAFF. CDR3 DNA sequence: TGTGCCAGCAGCTTAGTAGTGGGAGGAACCATGAACACTGAAGCTTTCTTT.

V and J are TRBV19 and TRBJ2-1; D unclear. The CDR3 runs to 13 residues. V dropped 1 base and J dropped 7 bases, with 8 bases sitting between them. From germline, CDR1 is LNHDA and CDR2 SQIVND (reference sequence). CDR3 DNA sequence: TGTGCCAGTAGTATAGTAAAAGGGAATGAGCAGTTCTTC. Protein: CASSIVKGNEQFF.

V gene TRBV28 combines with J gene TRBJ2-3; 8 bases are a match to TRBD1. Per germline, CDR1 MDHEN and CDR2 SYDVKM. J lost 0 bases, V lost 2 bases, and 4 bases had no gene match. The CDR3 length is 16 residues. CDR3 DNA sequence: TGTGCCAGCAGTTTAAGACAGGGGAAAAGCACAGATACGCAGTATTTT. Protein sequence: CASSLRQGKSTDTQYF.

The table lists this clone with a few counts. This chain joins TRBV6-8 and TRBJ1-4; possible D gene TRBD1, 5 bases. The germline gives CDR1 MNHGY, CDR2 SAAAGT. CDR3 length equals 17 residues. V was cut by 3 bases and J by 7 bases, with 21 bases left in between. The CDR3 nucleotides are TGTGCCAGCAGTTATCTCCCTGGCCCCGCTCAGGGTGAAAAACTGTTTTTT. Its translation is CASSYLPGPAQGEKLFF.

By share, this clone counts as medium-sized. This sequence joins TRBV6-8 and TRBJ1-1; D unresolved. CDR3 length: 13 residues. Looked up from germline, CDR1 is MNHGY and CDR2 is SAAAGT. Trimming took off 6 bases at V and 2 bases at J, with 10 bases between the two ends. The CDR3, as DNA: TGTGCCAGCAGCAACGACGCCAACACTGAAGCTTTCTTT. Amino acid sequence: CASSNDANTEAFF.